This record covers a single TCR beta chain. This CDR3 is built from 16 residues. Germline V gives CDR1 SSHAT, CDR2 FNYEAQ (reference sequence). V shed 1 base and J shed 3 bases, with 14 bases lying between them. Naive CD8 cells, CD45RO-negative and positively selected for CCR7, excluded terminally differentiated effector memory CD45RA+ cells. Only in-frame clones appear in the TCRdb table, and some are missing; sequencing was by immunoSEQ multiplex PCR. The repertoire holds under 850,000 clones, with 85% to 95% as singletons. This specimen comes from a study of shared clonotypes between healthy human individuals.

Source material: naive CD8+ T cells sorted from blood. This receptor was obtained from a young man in good health. The chain is built from TRBV7-7 and TRBJ2-3, with TRBD2 as a possible D gene (6 bases). CDR3 DNA sequence: TGTGCCAGCAGCTTAGGTCCGACGGGAGAGACAGATACGCAGTATTTT. Protein sequence: CASSLGPTGETDTQYF. Filled out from reference TRBV7-7 and TRBJ2-3, the complete variable domain reads GAGVSQSPRYKVTKRGQDVTLRCDPISSHATLYWYQQALGQGPEFLTYFNYEAQPDKSGLPSDRFSAERPEGSISTLTIQRTEQRDSAMYRCASSLGPTGETDTQYFGPGTRLTVL.